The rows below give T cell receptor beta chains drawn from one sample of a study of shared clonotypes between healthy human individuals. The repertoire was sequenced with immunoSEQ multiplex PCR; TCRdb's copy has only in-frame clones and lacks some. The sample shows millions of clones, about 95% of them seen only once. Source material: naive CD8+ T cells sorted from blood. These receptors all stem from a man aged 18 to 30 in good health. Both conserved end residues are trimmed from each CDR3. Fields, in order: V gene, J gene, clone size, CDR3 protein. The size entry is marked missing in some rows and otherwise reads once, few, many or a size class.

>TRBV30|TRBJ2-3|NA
AWSLTGADTQY
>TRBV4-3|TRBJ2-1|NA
ASSQSGTSFYNEQF
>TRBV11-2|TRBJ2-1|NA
ASSLDVSSYNEQF
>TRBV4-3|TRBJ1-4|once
ASSQDFTSGNEKLF
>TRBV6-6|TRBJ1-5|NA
ASSPDRAHQPQH
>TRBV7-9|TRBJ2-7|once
ASSLVGQGHEQY
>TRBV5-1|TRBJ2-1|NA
ASSLDGLVEQF
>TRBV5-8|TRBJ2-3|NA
ASSLDGVGADTQY
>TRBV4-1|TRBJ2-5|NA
ASSQVGFQETQY
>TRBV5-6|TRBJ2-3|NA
ASSLEPSGVLDTQY
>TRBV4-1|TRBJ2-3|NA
ASSPGPSTDTQY
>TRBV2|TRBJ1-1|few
ASSHLRDTFEAF
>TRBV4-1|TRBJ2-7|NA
ASSQGTVDEQY
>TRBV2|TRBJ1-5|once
ASSELLNQPQH
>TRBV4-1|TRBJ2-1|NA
ASSQPEGGNEQF
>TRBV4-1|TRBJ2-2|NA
ASSQRGSTGELF
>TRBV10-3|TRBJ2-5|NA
AISESDSGETQY
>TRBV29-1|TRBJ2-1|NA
SVERLDVDEQF
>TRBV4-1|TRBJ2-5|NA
ASKDSPTQQETQY
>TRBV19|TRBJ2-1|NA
ASSGPNEQF
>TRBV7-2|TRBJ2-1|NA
ASSLGSPGGLYNEQF
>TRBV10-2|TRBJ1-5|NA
ASSEFFGTADQPQH
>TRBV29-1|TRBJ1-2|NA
SVGTGYGYT
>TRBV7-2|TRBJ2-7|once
ASSLESRGSGAYEQY
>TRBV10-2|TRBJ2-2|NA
ASRRGENTGELF
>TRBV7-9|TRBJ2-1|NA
ASSPPEARGEQF
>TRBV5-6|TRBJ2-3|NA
ASSTLRDTQY
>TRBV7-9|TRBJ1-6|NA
ASSLDRSSYNSPLH
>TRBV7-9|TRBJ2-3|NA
ASSSEAGSSDTQY
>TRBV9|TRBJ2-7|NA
ASSVFGDTYEQY
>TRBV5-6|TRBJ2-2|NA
ASSLLAGAPGELF
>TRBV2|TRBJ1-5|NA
ASTLGTGGDFSNQPQH
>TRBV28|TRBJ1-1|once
ASTAGREPSENTEAF
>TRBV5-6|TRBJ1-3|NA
ASSQNPGHQNTIY
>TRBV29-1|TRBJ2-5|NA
SVVVTDEETQY
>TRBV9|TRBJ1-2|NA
ASSTMTGWGYT
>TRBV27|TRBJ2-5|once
ASSLLGPDQETQY
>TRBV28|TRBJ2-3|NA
ASSFEGQELQDTQY
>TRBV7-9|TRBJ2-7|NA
ASSFTADEQY
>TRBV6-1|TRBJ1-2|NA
ASSERRTGNGYT
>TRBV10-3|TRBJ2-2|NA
AISDTGELF